This T cell receptor beta chain comes out of a study of blood T cell repertoires in COVID-19. Looking at the study overall: Researchers got acute and convalescent COVID-19 samples from the United States, Italy and Spain. Sample material is recorded as cDNA or gDNA derived from T cells, B-cell-depleted T cells, or PBMCs.

The CDR3 is made up of 16 amino acids. The germline gives CDR1 MNHNY, CDR2 SVGAGI (reference sequence). With 4 bases removed from V and 0 bases from J, the gap between germline ends came to 15 bases. The protocol was immunoSEQ multiplex PCR, while the TCRdb copy is restricted to in-frame clones and leaves out a portion. The profile shows 300,000 to 350,000 clones, approximately 90% of them singletons. The specimen was peripheral blood. The sequence was obtained from a woman aged 55-69 years with COVID-19, enrolled during active disease. This chain links TRBV6-6 with TRBJ1-1, with D maybe TRBD1 (5 bases). This CDR3 reads CASSWKGHGMNTEAFF. CDR3 nucleotide sequence: TGTGCCAGCAGTTGGAAGGGGCACGGTATGAACACTGAAGCTTTCTTT.